This TCR beta chain was recovered during a study of T cells after yellow fever vaccination. General study findings and limits: Some clonotypes, a small share, were shared between CD4 and CD8 compartments. Though it reached lower strength, the secondary response hit its peak faster, day 5 versus 15. Primary-vaccination clones mostly resurfaced post-booster (96% CD4, approximately 90% CD8).

This clonotype was seen ten or more times. Its target is unknown. The germline CDR1 and CDR2 sequences are SGHTA and FQGNSA. Trimming took off 1 base at V and 2 bases at J, with 8 bases between the two ends. The CDR3 totals 14 residues. TCR cDNA was made by 5'RACE template switching, adding a universal primer site and UMIs. TCRdb fed the 5' RACE reads into MiXCR, producing one record per CDR3 protein. The sample lists a few hundred thousand distinct CDR3 sequences, roughly 4.3% seen once, with approximately 20% in the top ten. This chain connects TRBV7-2 to TRBJ1-2; D is possibly TRBD1 (5 bases). The TCR originated in a man between 18 and 29 years old who received the YFV17D yellow fever vaccine. Sequences were derived from PBMCs, sampled 15 days after the yellow fever booster vaccination. Here the CDR3 DNA reads TGTGCCAGCAGCTTAGGCAGGGTGAACTATGGCTACACCTTC. It specifies CASSLGRVNYGYTF.